This TCR beta chain was found in a study of cytomegalovirus exposure and HLA in healthy donors. Trimming stripped 8 bases from V and 14 bases from J, with 16 bases between. The CDR3 sequence is 11 residues long. The germline gives CDR1 MNHEY, CDR2 SVGAGI. Primers for the PCR totalled 60 Vbeta and 13 Jbeta. Clones were sequenced by immunoSEQ multiplex PCR, and TCRdb holds only the in-frame ones, with some missing. The sample lists 200,000 or so clones, approximately 79% occurring once. This chain joins TRBV6-5 and TRBJ2-1; TRBD1 is a possible D gene (5 bases). The specimen sequenced was PBMCs. This receptor was obtained from a girl aged 2-10 years in good health and CMV-seronegative. Here the CDR3 reads CASRHLGREFF. The CDR3 region has the DNA TGTGCCAGCCGGCATTTGGGCAGGGAGTTCTTC.